This T cell receptor (beta chain) was sequenced for a study of control samples from healthy donors and cancer patients. The CDR3 length is 16 residues. Germline V gene data show CDR1 as SGHRS and CDR2 as YFSETQ. V was shortened by 5 bases and J by 9 bases, with 24 bases between the two germline ends. The protocol was immunoSEQ multiplex PCR, while the TCRdb copy is restricted to in-frame clones and leaves out a portion. The table lists around 41,000 clones, over 70% of them singletons. The receptor comes from a woman in her sixties or seventies with lung cancer. V gene TRBV5-1 combines with J gene TRBJ2-1, with D perhaps matching TRBD2 (6 bases). The sample was PBMCs. CDR3 loop: CASSPQLTLNGGEQFF. The CDR3 DNA reads as TGCGCCAGCAGTCCCCAGCTGACTTTGAACGGGGGTGAGCAGTTCTTC. Complete variable domain (other parts from reference TRBV5-1 and TRBJ2-1): KAGVTQTPRYLIKTRGQQVTLSCSPISGHRSVSWYQQTPGQGLQFLFEYFSETQRNKGNFPGRFSGRQFSNSRSEMNVSTLELGDSALYLCASSPQLTLNGGEQFFGPGTRLTVL.